These 6 T cell receptor beta chains were sequenced from one sample in a study of Tregs in tolerant kidney transplant recipients. Libraries were prepared by immunoSEQ multiplex PCR; TCRdb keeps only in-frame clonotypes and omits some of them. This sample has under 50,000 clones; about 90% occur once, and the top ten carry around 0.7%. Sequencing was performed on Tregs from blood. These receptors were taken from a human donor in good health.

The rearrangement uses TRBV25-1 and TRBJ1-1; no definite D call. The CDR3 has 15 amino acids. The ends were cut back, 0 bases at V and 0 bases at J, with 8 bases in the middle. Germline CDR1 reads MGHDK; CDR2 reads SYGVNS. The CDR3 is CASSEYAGMNTEAFF. The DNA of the CDR3 is TGTGCCAGCAGTGAATACGCAGGAATGAACACTGAAGCTTTCTTT.

J is TRBJ2-5 and V is TRBV5-1; perhaps D is TRBD1 or TRBD2 (5 bases each). Germline V gene sequence: CDR1 SGHRS, CDR2 YFSETQ. The CDR3 totals 14 residues. V was pared by 4 bases and J by 3 bases, with 13 bases between. The CDR3 reads CASSPRGWKETQYF. CDR3 DNA: TGCGCCAGCAGCCCGAGGGGTTGGAAAGAGACCCAGTACTTC.

V and J are TRBV2 and TRBJ2-1; TRBD2 matches at 7 bases. The V gene end was trimmed by 5 bases and the J gene end by 0 bases; junction bases not matched to a gene: 4. This CDR3 has 15 amino acids. Germline CDR1 and CDR2: SNHLY and FYNNEI. The CDR3 here is CASSSSGRSYNEQFF. The CDR3, as DNA: TGTGCCAGCAGTTCTAGCGGCCGCTCCTACAATGAGCAGTTCTTC. The variable domain in full, completed from reference TRBV2 and TRBJ2-1, reads EPEVTQTPSHQVTQMGQEVILRCVPISNHLYFYWYRQILGQKVEFLVSFYNNEISEKSEIFDDQFSVERPDGSNFTLKIRSTKLEDSAMYFCASSSSGRSYNEQFFGPGTRLTVL.

The J gene is TRBJ1-1, the V gene TRBV20-1; D not certain. Trimming took 3 bases from V and 5 from J, leaving 7 bases between them. The V gene's germline CDR1 is DFQATT and CDR2 SNEGSKA (reference sequence). CDR3 length: 11 amino acids. CDR3 region: CSASPRTEAFF. The DNA of the CDR3 is TGCAGTGCTAGTCCTCGAACTGAAGCTTTCTTT.

CDR3 nucleotide sequence: TGCAGCGTTGGGCAGGGGGTCTCAATAAACTATGGCTACACCTTC. It codes for CSVGQGVSINYGYTF. The rearrangement uses TRBV29-1 and TRBJ1-2, with 7 positions matching TRBD1. The CDR3 contains 15 residues. Per germline, CDR1 SQVTM and CDR2 ANQGSEA. V lost 4 bases and J lost 2; bases outside the gene matches: 10.

CDR3 nucleotides: TGTGCCAGCAGCTTGGGGACAGGGGCCACTGAAGCTTTCTTT. Translating it yields CASSLGTGATEAFF. This sequence joins TRBV5-4 and TRBJ1-1; 9 nucleotides align to TRBD1. With V trimmed by 0 bases and J by 4 bases, 1 base remained unmatched. The CDR3 spans 14 residues. Germline loops: CDR1 SGHNT, CDR2 YYREEE (reference sequence).